These T cell receptor beta chains were read from a single sample in a study of blood T cell repertoires in COVID-19. Assay used: immunoSEQ multiplex PCR; TCRdb lists only in-frame clones, some missing. The table lists tens of thousands of clones, 60% to 85% of them singletons. Sequenced material: peripheral blood. These receptors originate from a woman of 80 years or more with acute or convalescent COVID-19. Each CDR3 is given with its conserved first and last residue. A D gene is named only where the DNA matches it firmly. Clone size is not always given. Where it is, it says once, few, many or a class for expanded clones.

D gene: TRBD1; V gene: TRBV7-8; clone size: -; J gene: TRBJ2-7; CDR3 DNA: TGTGCCAGCAGCCCCCGGACAGGGCTGTACTTC; CDR3 protein: CASSPRTGLYF
D gene: TRBD2; V gene: TRBV9; clone size: few; J gene: TRBJ2-7; CDR3 DNA: TGTGCCAGCAGCCGGGGGGGCGGGAGCTCCTACGAGCAGTACTTC; CDR3 protein: CASSRGGGSSYEQYF
D gene: TRBD1; V gene: TRBV7-3; clone size: -; J gene: TRBJ2-2; CDR3 DNA: TGTGCCAGCAGCTTGGGCAGGGGGCCTACCGGGGAGCTGTTTTTT; CDR3 protein: CASSLGRGPTGELFF
D gene: TRBD2; V gene: TRBV15; clone size: -; J gene: TRBJ2-5; CDR3 DNA: TGTGCCACCAGCAGAGATCCCCTAGCGGGAGTCGAGACCCAGTACTTC; CDR3 protein: CATSRDPLAGVETQYF
D gene: -; V gene: TRBV27; clone size: -; J gene: TRBJ2-7; CDR3 DNA: TGTGCCAGCAGTCTCCAAGGAGGGGCCTACGAGCAGTACTTC; CDR3 protein: CASSLQGGAYEQYF
D gene: -; V gene: TRBV6-5; clone size: -; J gene: TRBJ1-2; CDR3 DNA: TGTGCCGGCGATATGGGCGGGCACTATGGCTACACCTTC; CDR3 protein: CAGDMGGHYGYTF
D gene: TRBD2; V gene: TRBV30; clone size: -; J gene: TRBJ2-3; CDR3 DNA: TGTGCCTGGAGTGAGGGACTAGCGGGAGCCAGTACGCAGTATTTT; CDR3 protein: CAWSEGLAGASTQYF
D gene: -; V gene: TRBV7-8; clone size: -; J gene: TRBJ1-1; CDR3 DNA: TGTGCCAGCAGTTCAAAACTGGGGGCCCGGAACACTGAAGCTTTCTTT; CDR3 protein: CASSSKLGARNTEAFF
D gene: TRBD2; V gene: TRBV4-3; clone size: -; J gene: TRBJ2-1; CDR3 DNA: TGCGCCAGCAGCCAGTACTTGGGACTAGCGGGAGGACATGAGCAGTTCTTC; CDR3 protein: CASSQYLGLAGGHEQFF
D gene: -; V gene: TRBV7-9; clone size: -; J gene: TRBJ1-2; CDR3 DNA: TGTGCCAGCAGCTTAGATTTAAGAGACTATGGCTACACCTTC; CDR3 protein: CASSLDLRDYGYTF
D gene: TRBD2; V gene: TRBV4-3; clone size: few; J gene: TRBJ2-7; CDR3 DNA: TGCGCCAGCAGCCCGCAGGGACTAGCGGGAGTGACCTCCTACGAGCAGTACTTC; CDR3 protein: CASSPQGLAGVTSYEQYF
D gene: TRBD1; V gene: TRBV3-1/TRBV3-2; clone size: -; J gene: TRBJ2-3; CDR3 DNA: TGTGCCAGCAGCCAATCACAGGGGGACACAGATACGCAGTATTTT; CDR3 protein: CASSQSQGDTDTQYF
D gene: TRBD2; V gene: TRBV5-1; clone size: many; J gene: TRBJ2-7; CDR3 DNA: TGCGCCAGCAGCTTGACTATAGCGGGAGAGGCCTACGAGCAGTACTTC; CDR3 protein: CASSLTIAGEAYEQYF
D gene: TRBD2; V gene: TRBV7-8; clone size: once; J gene: TRBJ2-1; CDR3 DNA: TGTGCCAGCAGCCGGGGACTAGCGGGGAACTACAATGAGCAGTTCTTC; CDR3 protein: CASSRGLAGNYNEQFF
D gene: TRBD1; V gene: TRBV11-3; clone size: -; J gene: TRBJ2-1; CDR3 DNA: TGTGCCAGCAGCTCATTGACAGGGCACGATGAGCAGTTCTTC; CDR3 protein: CASSSLTGHDEQFF
D gene: TRBD1; V gene: TRBV28; clone size: -; J gene: TRBJ2-7; CDR3 DNA: TGTGCCAGCAGTTCTCCGGGACAGGGACGCTACGAGCAGTACTTC; CDR3 protein: CASSSPGQGRYEQYF
D gene: -; V gene: TRBV6-2/TRBV6-3; clone size: -; J gene: TRBJ2-7; CDR3 DNA: TGTGCCAGCAGTTATATGCGGGGTTCCTACGAGCAGTACTTC; CDR3 protein: CASSYMRGSYEQYF
D gene: -; V gene: TRBV11-2; clone size: -; J gene: TRBJ1-4; CDR3 DNA: TGTGCCAGCAGCTCCCCGAGGATTGGACTCGGAAAACTGTTTTTT; CDR3 protein: CASSSPRIGLGKLFF
D gene: TRBD1; V gene: TRBV18; clone size: -; J gene: TRBJ1-3; CDR3 DNA: TGTGCCAGCTCCCCTACGAGCCCGACAGGGTCTGGAAACACCATATATTTT; CDR3 protein: CASSPTSPTGSGNTIYF
D gene: -; V gene: TRBV11-2; clone size: few; J gene: TRBJ1-1; CDR3 DNA: TGTGCCAGCAGCCATCTATCGGGTCGTGTCACTGAAGCTTTCTTT; CDR3 protein: CASSHLSGRVTEAFF
D gene: TRBD2; V gene: TRBV5-6; clone size: -; J gene: TRBJ2-1; CDR3 DNA: TGTGCCAGCAGCGCTGAGGCTAGCGGGGGGTACAATGAGCAGTTCTTC; CDR3 protein: CASSAEASGGYNEQFF
D gene: TRBD1; V gene: TRBV11-2; clone size: -; J gene: TRBJ1-6; CDR3 DNA: TGTGCCAGCAGCTTAGTGGGACAGGGTAATTCACCCCTCCACTTT; CDR3 protein: CASSLVGQGNSPLHF
D gene: -; V gene: TRBV5-3; clone size: -; J gene: TRBJ1-1; CDR3 DNA: TGTGCCAGAAGCTTGCTTGGTACGCGGGGTAACACTGAAGCTTTCTTT; CDR3 protein: CARSLLGTRGNTEAFF
D gene: -; V gene: TRBV12-2; clone size: -; J gene: TRBJ2-1; CDR3 DNA: TGTGCAAGTCGCTTAGAAGAACTTCTCCCGAGCTGGCAGTTCTTC; CDR3 protein: CASRLEELLPSWQFF
D gene: -; V gene: TRBV28; clone size: -; J gene: TRBJ1-1; CDR3 DNA: TGTGCCAGCACTCTAGGAGTCATGAACACTGAAGCTTTCTTT; CDR3 protein: CASTLGVMNTEAFF
D gene: TRBD1; V gene: TRBV5-1; clone size: -; J gene: TRBJ1-5; CDR3 DNA: TGCGCCAGCAGCCCCCAGGCAGGGGGGACGTGGCCCCAGCATTTT; CDR3 protein: CASSPQAGGTWPQHF
D gene: -; V gene: TRBV27; clone size: -; J gene: TRBJ2-1; CDR3 DNA: TGTGCCAGCAGTTTAGGGCTAGCCGTTACGGATGAGCAGTTCTTC; CDR3 protein: CASSLGLAVTDEQFF
D gene: TRBD1; V gene: TRBV5-1; clone size: once; J gene: TRBJ2-5; CDR3 DNA: TGCGCCAGCAGCTACTCGGGACAGGGGGCACTGGTTGCGACCCAGTACTTC; CDR3 protein: CASSYSGQGALVATQYF
D gene: TRBD1; V gene: TRBV30; clone size: -; J gene: TRBJ1-5; CDR3 DNA: TGTGCCTGGAGTAGGAGACAGGGCCCGTCGAGGAATCAGCCCCAGCATTTT; CDR3 protein: CAWSRRQGPSRNQPQHF
D gene: TRBD2; V gene: TRBV5-1; clone size: -; J gene: TRBJ2-2; CDR3 DNA: TGCGCCAGCAGCTCGGACGGACTAGCCTACACCGGGGAGCTGTTTTTT; CDR3 protein: CASSSDGLAYTGELFF
D gene: -; V gene: TRBV4-1; clone size: -; J gene: TRBJ2-7; CDR3 DNA: TGCGCCAGCAGCCAAGATCGGGTAGGGGCCACCTACGAGCAGTACTTC; CDR3 protein: CASSQDRVGATYEQYF
D gene: TRBD1; V gene: TRBV14; clone size: -; J gene: TRBJ1-2; CDR3 DNA: TGTGCCAGCAGCCACTCCCGACAGGGAGCGCCCTATGGCTACACCTTC; CDR3 protein: CASSHSRQGAPYGYTF
D gene: -; V gene: TRBV6-5; clone size: -; J gene: TRBJ1-2; CDR3 DNA: TGTGCCAGCAGTTCCGGACAGAGCTATGGCTACACCTTC; CDR3 protein: CASSSGQSYGYTF
D gene: TRBD1; V gene: TRBV6-1; clone size: -; J gene: TRBJ1-5; CDR3 DNA: TGTGCCAGCAGTGACGGACAGGGCGGCAATCAGCCCCAGCATTTT; CDR3 protein: CASSDGQGGNQPQHF
D gene: TRBD1; V gene: TRBV7-9; clone size: -; J gene: TRBJ1-1; CDR3 DNA: TGTGCCAGCAGCTGGGGGACAGGTGAAGCTTTCTTT; CDR3 protein: CASSWGTGEAFF
D gene: -; V gene: TRBV15; clone size: once; J gene: TRBJ2-1; CDR3 DNA: TGTGCCACCAGCAGAGAGCGGGGGCCGTACAATGAGCAGTTCTTC; CDR3 protein: CATSRERGPYNEQFF
D gene: -; V gene: TRBV9; clone size: once; J gene: TRBJ2-7; CDR3 DNA: TGTGCCAGCAGCGTCGGACAAGGTCTTTCCTACGAGCAGTACTTC; CDR3 protein: CASSVGQGLSYEQYF
D gene: TRBD1; V gene: TRBV2; clone size: -; J gene: TRBJ1-1; CDR3 DNA: TGTGCCAGCAGTGACCACGGACAGGGAAATACTGAAGCTTTCTTT; CDR3 protein: CASSDHGQGNTEAFF
D gene: TRBD1; V gene: TRBV5-1; clone size: -; J gene: TRBJ1-1; CDR3 DNA: TGCGCCAGCAGCAGCTTGTCTGGGAACAGGGGAGATGAGGCTTTCTTT; CDR3 protein: CASSSLSGNRGDEAFF
D gene: TRBD1; V gene: TRBV5-6; clone size: once; J gene: TRBJ2-7; CDR3 DNA: TGTGCCAGCAGTTTGCTCGGGACAGGTTCGCGCCACGAGCAGTACTTC; CDR3 protein: CASSLLGTGSRHEQYF
D gene: TRBD1; V gene: TRBV18; clone size: -; J gene: TRBJ2-1; CDR3 DNA: TGTGCCAGCTCACCACCGGGACAGGCAGCCTACAATGAGCAGTTCTTC; CDR3 protein: CASSPPGQAAYNEQFF
D gene: TRBD2; V gene: TRBV10-3; clone size: -; J gene: TRBJ2-2; CDR3 DNA: TGTGCCATCAGACCGGGACTAGCGGGAGGAGCAAACACCGGGGAGCTGTTTTTT; CDR3 protein: CAIRPGLAGGANTGELFF
D gene: -; V gene: TRBV18; clone size: -; J gene: TRBJ1-5; CDR3 DNA: TGTGCCAGCTCCTCAAGACCCTCCCCGCGGGACAATCAGCCCCAGCATTTT; CDR3 protein: CASSSRPSPRDNQPQHF
D gene: TRBD1; V gene: TRBV24-1; clone size: -; J gene: TRBJ2-1; CDR3 DNA: TGTGCCACCAGTGACCGCGGGACAGGGGGCAAGGATGAGCAGTTCTTC; CDR3 protein: CATSDRGTGGKDEQFF
D gene: -; V gene: TRBV6-5; clone size: many; J gene: TRBJ2-3; CDR3 DNA: TGTGCCAGCAGGTCAAGCAGCACAGATACGCAGTATTTT; CDR3 protein: CASRSSSTDTQYF
D gene: -; V gene: TRBV29-1; clone size: -; J gene: TRBJ2-3; CDR3 DNA: TGCAGCGTTGAAGTGCCGGGGGAAAATACAGATACGCAGTATTTT; CDR3 protein: CSVEVPGENTDTQYF
D gene: -; V gene: TRBV12-5; clone size: -; J gene: TRBJ2-1; CDR3 DNA: TGTGCTAGTGGTTTGGTTCTGGGGGGGGGCTCGCAACGCAACAATGAGCAGTTCTTC; CDR3 protein: CASGLVLGGGSQRNNEQFF
D gene: TRBD2; V gene: TRBV18; clone size: -; J gene: TRBJ2-7; CDR3 DNA: TGTGCCAGTCTTAGCGGGAGCTCCTACGAGCAGTACTTC; CDR3 protein: CASLSGSSYEQYF